The sequence of this T cell receptor (beta chain) was determined in a study of a mutant IDH1 vaccine in newly diagnosed glioma (dated by TCRdb to the early 2020s). Concerning the study at large: Vaccination began 4-6 weeks after radiotherapy alone, or alongside temozolomide cycles in the chemotherapy-containing groups. The week-35 safety follow-up was designated visit V12, and the week-47 end of study was designated visit V13. Of the 30 or so patients who were treated, about 62% were male and 37.5% were female, and the mean age was around 43 years. Prior to enrollment, standard therapy consisting of radiotherapy alone, temozolomide alone, or radiochemotherapy with temozolomide had been administered to patients, with the combination being received by most patients. Peripheral blood samples were drawn at six visits, namely V03 (baseline), V05, V07, V10, V12 and V13. For exploratory analyses, longitudinal TCRB deep sequencing was carried out in about two dozen treated patients wherever samples were available.

Comment on this clone: Its antigen remains unidentified. No much larger clone exists at a distance of one base, and base qualities are not known.

To prepare the library, the immunoSEQ multiplex PCR assay was applied. The hsTCRB Kit was used according to the manufacturer's protocol to amplify rearranged TCR beta chain sequences. TCRB libraries were sequenced on an Illumina MiSeq. In the authors' own workflow: The kit vendor's proprietary platform handled demultiplexing, trimming and gene mapping. What TCRdb holds here is the immuneACCESS table cut down to in-frame rearrangements. Part of the clones is not present; checked against another copy, under half of the missing clones reflect an unresolved V gene, and the others are unexplained. D and trimming were read from the DNA, whereas the V and J calls and clone size are those reported in that table. The sample table shows 30,000 to 35,000 clones, and 80% to 90% are seen once. Clones ranked in the top ten supply 12% of the sample. Spanning cysteine to phenylalanine, the CDR3 consists of 13 amino acids. CDR3 DNA only is kept here, 39 bases in frame from base 1. V is shortened by 6 bases, J by 5 bases, and the region joining them spans 11 bases. CDR1 and CDR2 were assigned from the germline V gene as MNHEY and SVGAGI.

This specimen's time point label, interpreted: week 47, end of study. Every vaccine dose consisted of 300 ug of a 20-mer mutant IDH1 peptide in Montanide, administered subcutaneously together with topical imiquimod. Patients received eight vaccinations in weeks 1, 3, 5, 7, 11, 15, 19 and 23, corresponding to visits V03 through V10. All donors had newly diagnosed IDH1-mutant astrocytomas of WHO grade 3 or 4 that showed loss of nuclear ATRX. The samples were drawn from NOA16, a multicentre, single-arm, open-label phase I trial in Germany that tested a mutant IDH1 peptide vaccine in humans for the first time. Genomic DNA for TCRB sequencing was isolated from EDTA blood with the DNeasy Blood and Tissue Kit. Study-level results and caveats: Vaccine-induced immune responses across multiple MHC alleles were detected in approximately 94% of patients. No apparent relationship was observed between pseudoprogression and alterations in the top peripheral T cell clonotypes detected by TCRB sequencing. PBMC samples for TCRB deep sequencing were selected based on availability. The authors stated that sample limitations prevented analyses of patient blood samples from being reproduced.

The rearrangement joined TRBV6-5 to TRBJ2-4, with a tentative D gene TRBD2 over 6 matching bases. This material consisted of PBMCs, taken from a glioma patient whose treatment included an IDH1 peptide vaccine. The sequence came from a woman under 40 with glioma. The DNA reads as follows: TGTGCCAGCAGCCCGGACTACCAAAACATTCAGTACTTC. Translated, this is CASSPDYQNIQYF.